Each of the 28 T cell receptor beta chains below was sequenced from the same sample in a study of shared clonotypes between healthy human individuals (dated by TCRdb to 2020 to 2022). Libraries were built with the immunoSEQ multiplex PCR assay. The source is immuneACCESS, and TCRdb retained only in-frame sequences with V and J called. Part of the clones is not carried over; for the studies checked, unresolved V genes explain less than half of this, and the remainder is unexplained. The sample includes about 2.2 million clones, with about 94% observed a single time. More than 1.5% of the sample goes to the ten largest clones. CD8 naive samples consisted of CD45RO-negative cells that were positively selected for CCR7, yielding a CD45RA+CCR7+ population without TemRA cells. Sequenced sample: naive CD8+ T cells from PBMCs. In the paper's terms, the cell subset or site label means: CD45RA+CCR7+. The receptors shown here come from a man younger than 35 in good health. Some clones in this sample may be carry-over from other donors' samples.

This chain links TRBV9 with TRBJ2-7, with 10 nucleotides matching TRBD1. Looked up from germline, CDR1 is SGDLS and CDR2 is YYNGEE. After removal of 0 bases from V and 2 bases from J, the junction contained 5 bases not matched to a gene. This CDR3 is 16 amino acids long. The CDR3 loop reads CASSVGLGQGTYEQYF. CDR3 coding DNA: TGTGCCAGCAGCGTAGGATTGGGACAGGGGACCTACGAGCAGTACTTC.

CDR3 sequence (DNA): TGTGCCAGCAGCGGACCAGGACCGGGAGGGCCCTACGAGCAGTACTTC. Translation gives CASSGPGPGGPYEQYF. The chain links TRBV9 to TRBJ2-7; the match to TRBD2 covers 8 bases. Per germline, CDR1 SGDLS and CDR2 YYNGEE. This CDR3 region has 16 residues. The trim removed 3 bases at V and 2 bases at J, leaving 10 bases unmatched.

Regarding this clone: The identical CDR3 is also encoded by other nucleotide sequences in the sample. Here the CDR3 DNA reads TGTGCCAGCAGCCCAGCGGGGAATGAGCAGTTCTTC. Encoded protein: CASSPAGNEQFF. The chain uses TRBV7-9 and TRBJ2-1, with 7 bases matching TRBD2. V gave up 5 bases and J gave up 7 bases; unmatched junction bases: 2. Germline CDR1 and CDR2: SEHNR and FQNEAQ (reference sequence). CDR3 size: 12 residues.

The chain has TRBV7-8 and TRBJ2-1; perhaps TRBD2 as D (6 bases). The CDR3 contains 17 residues. Between the trimmed V and J ends, which lost 5 bases and 0 bases, there was a span of 17 bases. Germline loops: CDR1 SGHVS, CDR2 FQNEAQ. DNA for the CDR3: TGTGCCAGCAGCCCCAGGGCGGGACTGAGCTCCTACAATGAGCAGTTCTTC. Translation gives CASSPRAGLSSYNEQFF.

The chain recombines TRBV5-4 with TRBJ2-7; no definite D call. CDR1 is SGHNT, CDR2 YYREEE, per germline (reference sequence). The germline V and J ends were trimmed by 2 bases and 6 bases, with 15 bases remaining between them. This CDR3 contains 14 residues. The CDR3 DNA reads as TGTGCCAGCAGCTTTTGGAGTTTGCCCTCCGAGCAGTACTTC. Encoded protein: CASSFWSLPSEQYF. Full variable domain (rest looked up from reference TRBV5-4 and TRBJ2-7): ETGVTQSPTHLIKTRGQQVTLRCSSQSGHNTVSWYQQALGQGPQFIFQYYREEENGRGNFPPRFSGLQFPNYSSELNVNALELDDSALYLCASSFWSLPSEQYFGPGTRLTVT.

The gene calls are TRBV11-2 and TRBJ2-7; D not resolved. The CDR3 has 13 residues. V was cut by 5 bases and J by 3 bases, with 11 bases left in between. Germline values: CDR1 SGHAT, CDR2 FQNNGV. Written as DNA, the CDR3 is TGTGCCAGCAGCCATAAGCCAGGCTACGAGCAGTACTTC. It yields the protein CASSHKPGYEQYF. Full variable domain (missing parts from reference TRBV11-2 and TRBJ2-7): EAGVAQSPRYKIIEKRQSVAFWCNPISGHATLYWYQQILGQGPKLLIQFQNNGVVDDSQLPKDRFSAERLKGVDSTLKIQPAKLEDSAVYLCASSHKPGYEQYFGPGTRLTVT.

This chain's CDR3 is CASAYLDGGYEQYF. Written as DNA, the CDR3 is TGTGCCAGCGCTTACCTCGACGGGGGATACGAGCAGTACTTC. The rearrangement uses TRBV28 and TRBJ2-7, with a weak D call TRBD2 (6 bases). Trimming removed 8 bases at V and 4 bases at J, with 18 bases between. The CDR3 is 14 residues long. CDR1 is MDHEN and CDR2 is SYDVKM in the germline V gene. The full variable domain, with the rest looked up from reference TRBV28 and TRBJ2-7, is DVKVTQSSRYLVKRTGEKVFLECVQDMDHENMFWYRQDPGLGLRLIYFSYDVKMKEKGDIPEGYSVSREKKERFSLILESASTNQTSMYLCASAYLDGGYEQYFGPGTRLTVT.

The rearrangement links TRBV9 to TRBJ2-5, with unresolved D. This CDR3 is built from 14 residues. V dropped 3 bases and J dropped 7 bases, with 16 bases sitting between them. The germline V gene encodes CDR1 SGDLS and CDR2 YYNGEE. CDR3 amino acids: CASSESGFLGTQYF. Here the CDR3 DNA reads TGTGCCAGCAGCGAGAGTGGCTTCCTAGGGACCCAGTACTTC.

The genes are TRBV7-8 and TRBJ2-3; TRBD1 matches at 8 bases. Germline CDR1 and CDR2: SGHVS and FQNEAQ. The CDR3 totals 17 residues. The J segment lost 4 bases and the V segment lost 5 bases, leaving 14 bases of the junction unmatched. The CDR3, as DNA: TGTGCCAGCAGCGCAGGCGCCAGGCAGGGGGCTCCAGATACGCAGTATTTT. This gives the protein CASSAGARQGAPDTQYF. Based on the CDR3 plus reference TRBV7-8 and TRBJ2-3, the full variable domain is GAGVSQSPRYKVAKRGQDVALRCDPISGHVSLFWYQQALGQGPEFLTYFQNEAQLDKSGLPSDRFFAERPEGSVSTLKIQRTQQEDSAVYLCASSAGARQGAPDTQYFGPGTRLTVL.

This sequence joins TRBV29-1 and TRBJ2-7; D is uncertain. Germline V CDR1 and CDR2: SQVTM, ANQGSEA. This CDR3 is 14 amino acids long. V dropped 6 bases and J dropped 1 base, with 16 bases sitting between them. CDR3 residues: CSVLTTGFSYEQYF. CDR3 nucleotides: TGCAGCGTCCTAACCACGGGTTTTTCCTACGAGCAGTACTTC.

The gene calls are TRBV10-3 and TRBJ2-6, with 9 positions matching TRBD1. Germline CDR1 is ENHRY and CDR2 is SYGVKD. The V segment lost 3 bases and the J segment 4 bases; nucleotides outside the gene matches: 13. The CDR3 totals 19 residues. Here the CDR3 reads CAISELAGTGIYGANVLTF. CDR3 coding DNA: TGTGCCATCAGTGAACTCGCTGGGACAGGGATCTACGGGGCCAACGTCCTGACTTTC.

The V and J genes are TRBV7-8 and TRBJ1-5; TRBD1 matches 11 bases. The CDR3 spans 16 residues. V lost 10 bases to trimming and J lost 0 bases; unmatched junction nucleotides: 8. Looked up from germline, CDR1 is SGHVS and CDR2 is FQNEAQ. The CDR3 sequence: CATGDRGTYSNQPQHF. CDR3 bases: TGTGCCACAGGGGACAGGGGGACCTATAGCAATCAGCCCCAGCATTTT.

The rearrangement uses TRBV28 and TRBJ2-5; a possible D gene is TRBD1 (6 bases). Germline CDR1 MDHEN, CDR2 SYDVKM. With 6 bases removed from V and 5 bases from J, the gap between germline ends came to 16 bases. This CDR3 has 14 residues. CDR3 in DNA: TGTGCCAGCAGCCAAGGACAGATGTGGGAGACCCAGTACTTC. Translating gives CASSQGQMWETQYF.

This chain uses TRBV7-9 with TRBJ1-2; D remains ambiguous. Germline CDR1 reads SEHNR; CDR2 reads FQNEAQ (reference sequence). The CDR3 loop spans 10 amino acids. The V end was cut by 5 bases, the J end by 4 bases, with 2 bases between. CDR3 amino acids: CASSGYGYTF. CDR3 bases: TGTGCCAGCAGCGGCTATGGCTACACCTTC. The full variable domain, its missing parts supplied by reference TRBV7-9 and TRBJ1-2, is DTGVSQNPRHKITKRGQNVTFRCDPISEHNRLYWYRQTLGQGPEFLTYFQNEAQLEKSRLLSDRFSAERPKGSFSTLEIQRTEQGDSAMYLCASSGYGYTFGSGTRLTVV.

The chain couples TRBV6-1 to TRBJ2-7; 9 bases agree with TRBD1. V shed 4 bases and J 2 bases; nucleotides not matched to a gene: 9. Germline CDR1 reads MNHNS; CDR2 reads SASEGT. The CDR3 totals 16 residues. CDR3 sequence reads: CASSGTRDRDPYEQYF. The CDR3 bases are TGTGCCAGCAGTGGTACCCGGGACAGGGATCCCTACGAGCAGTACTTC.

A remark on this clone: This sample also contains other DNA sequences that code for the same CDR3. The chain has TRBV28 and TRBJ2-1; D uncertain. The germline gives CDR1 MDHEN, CDR2 SYDVKM. This CDR3 has 12 amino acids. V was trimmed by 5 bases and J by 2 bases, leaving 4 bases between them. CDR3: CASSRAYNEQFF. The CDR3 DNA follows: TGTGCCAGCAGTCGAGCCTACAATGAGCAGTTCTTC.

The gene calls are TRBV28 and TRBJ1-2; TRBD1 agrees at 8 bases. Germline CDR1 and CDR2: MDHEN and SYDVKM. The length of the CDR3 is 14 residues. The V gene end was trimmed by 6 bases and the J gene end by 6 bases; junction bases not matched to a gene: 9. CDR3 protein: CASRKVRGQDGYTF. In nucleotides, the CDR3 is TGTGCCAGCAGGAAAGTCAGGGGGCAGGATGGCTACACCTTC.

This clone was seen a single time. The chain has TRBV27 and TRBJ2-7; D unclear. CDR1 and CDR2 (germline): MNHEY, SMNVEV (reference sequence). The CDR3 totals 14 residues. V was cut by 4 bases and J by 5 bases, with 15 bases left in between. The CDR3 DNA sequence: TGTGCCAGCAGTTCCACGGGCTTTGGGGACGAGCAGTACTTC. Translated: CASSSTGFGDEQYF.

Turning to this clone: The same CDR3 also results from other DNA sequences found in this sample. CDR3 sequence: CASSLGLAGGFRETQYF. DNA of the CDR3: TGTGCCAGCAGCTTAGGACTAGCGGGAGGGTTTAGAGAGACCCAGTACTTC. The chain recombines TRBV7-8 with TRBJ2-5; 14 nucleotides line up with TRBD2. The germline gives CDR1 SGHVS, CDR2 FQNEAQ. This CDR3 comprises 17 residues. V trimming: 1 base; J trimming: 4 bases; junction bases outside the gene matches: 5. Combining the CDR3 with reference TRBV7-8 and TRBJ2-5 gives the whole variable domain GAGVSQSPRYKVAKRGQDVALRCDPISGHVSLFWYQQALGQGPEFLTYFQNEAQLDKSGLPSDRFFAERPEGSVSTLKIQRTQQEDSAVYLCASSLGLAGGFRETQYFGPGTRLLVL.

The chain has TRBV9 and TRBJ2-3; 13 bases fit TRBD2. J gave up 0 bases and V 3 bases, and 4 bases lay outside the gene matches. From germline, CDR1 is SGDLS and CDR2 YYNGEE. This CDR3 region has 17 residues. The CDR3 DNA sequence: TGTGCCAGCAGCGCCGGACTAGCGGGAGTTAGCACAGATACGCAGTATTTT. Its translation is CASSAGLAGVSTDTQYF.

The V call is TRBV7-9, the J call TRBJ2-2; 7 bases are a match to TRBD1. CDR3 length: 13 amino acids. Germline trimming cut 5 bases from V and 6 bases from J; bases unmatched to any gene: 3. In germline, CDR1 is SEHNR, CDR2 FQNEAQ (reference sequence). The CDR3 nucleotides are TGTGCCAGCAGCCAGGGGGTGGCCGGGGAGCTGTTTTTT. It translates to CASSQGVAGELFF.

The CDR3 reads CASSIGTGATNQPQHF. The CDR3 nucleotides read TGTGCCAGTAGTATCGGGACAGGGGCTACCAATCAGCCCCAGCATTTT. The chain carries TRBV19 and TRBJ1-5, with 10 bases fitting TRBD1. The length of the CDR3 is 16 residues. V lost 3 bases and J lost 3; bases outside the gene matches: 5. Germline V lookup: CDR1 LNHDA, CDR2 SQIVND (reference sequence).

This chain connects TRBV28 to TRBJ2-7; the D gene could be TRBD1 or TRBD2 (5 bases each). The V and J ends lost 5 bases and 1 base respectively, with 24 bases between them. The germline V gene encodes CDR1 MDHEN and CDR2 SYDVKM. The CDR3 spans 18 residues. The CDR3 nucleotides read TGTGCCAGCAGTCCACCAGAGGGACCTAGGATGTGGTCCTACGAGCAGTACTTC. Translation gives CASSPPEGPRMWSYEQYF.

The chain is built from TRBV7-2 and TRBJ2-3, with 7 bases identical to TRBD2. The germline CDR1 and CDR2 sequences are SGHTA and FQGNSA. The V segment lost 7 bases and the J segment 4 bases; nucleotides outside the gene matches: 11. CDR3 size: 15 residues. The CDR3 DNA sequence: TGTGCCAGCACCTCATCGGGACTAATTTCAGATACGCAGTATTTT. It encodes CASTSSGLISDTQYF. Variable domain in full (rest from reference TRBV7-2 and TRBJ2-3): GAGVSQSPSNKVTEKGKDVELRCDPISGHTALYWYRQSLGQGLEFLIYFQGNSAPDKSGLPSDRFSAERTGGSVSTLTIQRTQQEDSAVYLCASTSSGLISDTQYFGPGTRLTVL.

The J gene is TRBJ1-1, the V gene TRBV28, with TRBD1 matching over 9 bases. The ends lost 7 bases at V and 4 bases at J; junction bases unmatched: 7. Germline CDR1 MDHEN, CDR2 SYDVKM. This CDR3 comprises 14 residues. The CDR3 here is CASIGGQGGTEAFF. The CDR3, as DNA: TGTGCCAGCATCGGGGGACAGGGAGGCACTGAAGCTTTCTTT.

The chain has TRBV30 and TRBJ1-1; D gene ambiguous. CDR1 and CDR2 (germline): GTSNPN, SVGIG (reference sequence). The CDR3 length is 10 residues. V lost 0 bases, J lost 8 bases, and 4 bases lay in between. The DNA of the CDR3 is TGTGCCTGGAGTGTAGCCGAAGCTTTCTTT. This sequence encodes CAWSVAEAFF.

This clone was detected once. The V call is TRBV6-1, the J call TRBJ2-6, with D possibly matching TRBD1 (6 bases). CDR1 is MNHNS and CDR2 is SASEGT in the germline V gene. V shed 1 base and J shed 0 bases, with 10 bases lying between them. CDR3 size: 17 residues. CDR3 bases: TGTGCCAGCAGTGAAGTACAGGGCGTCTCTGGGGCCAACGTCCTGACTTTC. Encoded protein: CASSEVQGVSGANVLTF.

As for this clone: Other DNA sequences in this sample translate to the same CDR3. The genes are TRBV7-9 and TRBJ1-1, with D possibly TRBD1 on 5 matching bases. Trimming pared 7 bases from V and 4 bases from J, leaving 13 bases between. This CDR3 is built from 13 residues. Germline V CDR1 and CDR2: SEHNR, FQNEAQ (reference sequence). The CDR3 region has the DNA TGTGCCAGCACCCCCGGGGGGGTCACTGAAGCTTTCTTT. Protein: CASTPGGVTEAFF.